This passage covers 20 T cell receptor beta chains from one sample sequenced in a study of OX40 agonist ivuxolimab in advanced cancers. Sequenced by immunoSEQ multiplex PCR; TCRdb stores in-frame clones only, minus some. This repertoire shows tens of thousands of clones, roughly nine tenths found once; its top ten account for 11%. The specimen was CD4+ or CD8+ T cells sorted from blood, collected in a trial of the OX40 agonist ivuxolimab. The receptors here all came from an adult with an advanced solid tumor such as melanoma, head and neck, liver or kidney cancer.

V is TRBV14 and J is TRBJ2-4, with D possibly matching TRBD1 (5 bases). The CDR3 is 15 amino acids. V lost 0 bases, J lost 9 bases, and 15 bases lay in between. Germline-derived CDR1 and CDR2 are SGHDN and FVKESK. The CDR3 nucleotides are TGTGCCAGCAGCCAAGACGCACAGCCTACAGGCATTCAGTACTTC. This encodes CASSQDAQPTGIQYF.

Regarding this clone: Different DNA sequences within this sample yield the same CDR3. CDR3 DNA: TGCGCCAGCAGCTTGGGTTACGAGCAGTACTTC. It codes for CASSLGYEQYF. The gene calls are TRBV5-1 and TRBJ2-7; D not certain. CDR1 SGHRS and CDR2 YFSETQ come from the germline V gene. CDR3 length: 11 amino acids. Trimming left V 0 bases short and J 4 bases short, with 2 bases between.

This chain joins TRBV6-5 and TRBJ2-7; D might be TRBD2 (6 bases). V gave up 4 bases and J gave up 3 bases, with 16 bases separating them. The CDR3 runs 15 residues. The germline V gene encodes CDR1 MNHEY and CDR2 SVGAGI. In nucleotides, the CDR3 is TGTGCCAGCAGTTCCCGCCGGGGGTTTAGCTACGAGCAGTACTTC. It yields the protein CASSSRRGFSYEQYF.

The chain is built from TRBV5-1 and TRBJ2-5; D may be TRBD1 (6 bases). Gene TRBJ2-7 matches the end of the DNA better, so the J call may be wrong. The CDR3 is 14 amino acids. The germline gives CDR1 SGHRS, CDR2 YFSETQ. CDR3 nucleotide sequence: TGCGCCAGCAGCCGCGACAGGCAATCCTACGAGCAGTACTTC. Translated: CASSRDRQSYEQYF.

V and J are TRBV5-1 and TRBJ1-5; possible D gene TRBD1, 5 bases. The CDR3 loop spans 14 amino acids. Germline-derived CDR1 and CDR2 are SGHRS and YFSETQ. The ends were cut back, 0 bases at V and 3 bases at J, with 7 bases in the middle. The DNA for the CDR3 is TGCGCCAGCAGCTTGGCAGGGCCCAATCAGCCCCAGCATTTT. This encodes CASSLAGPNQPQHF.

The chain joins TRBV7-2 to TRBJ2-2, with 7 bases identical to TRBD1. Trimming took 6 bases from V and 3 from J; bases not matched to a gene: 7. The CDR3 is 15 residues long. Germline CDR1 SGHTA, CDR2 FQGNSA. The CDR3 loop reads CASSQDDRDTGELFF. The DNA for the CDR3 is TGTGCCAGCAGTCAAGACGACAGGGACACCGGGGAGCTGTTTTTT.

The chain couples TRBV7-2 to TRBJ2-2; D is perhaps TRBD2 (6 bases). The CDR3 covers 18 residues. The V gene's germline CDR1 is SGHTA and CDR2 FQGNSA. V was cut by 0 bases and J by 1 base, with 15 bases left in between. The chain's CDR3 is CASSLAVARGWNTGELFF. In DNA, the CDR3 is TGTGCCAGCAGCTTAGCGGTTGCCCGGGGGTGGAACACCGGGGAGCTGTTTTTT. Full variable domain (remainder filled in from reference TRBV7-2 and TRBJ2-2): GAGVSQSPSNKVTEKGKDVELRCDPISGHTALYWYRQSLGQGLEFLIYFQGNSAPDKSGLPSDRFSAERTGGSVSTLTIQRTQQEDSAVYLCASSLAVARGWNTGELFFGEGSRLTVL.

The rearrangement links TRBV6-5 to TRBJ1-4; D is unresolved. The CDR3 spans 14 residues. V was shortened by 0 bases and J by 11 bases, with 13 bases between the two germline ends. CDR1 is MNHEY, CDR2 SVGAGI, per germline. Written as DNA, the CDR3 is TGTGCCAGCAGTTACTCGATTTGGGAAGGGAAACTGTTTTTT. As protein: CASSYSIWEGKLFF.

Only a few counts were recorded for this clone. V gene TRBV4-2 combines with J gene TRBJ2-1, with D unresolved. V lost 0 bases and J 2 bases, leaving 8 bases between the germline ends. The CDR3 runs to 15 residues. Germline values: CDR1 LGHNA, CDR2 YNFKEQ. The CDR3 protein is CASSQDLTTYNEQFF. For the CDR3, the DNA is TGTGCCAGCAGCCAAGATCTGACGACCTACAATGAGCAGTTCTTC.

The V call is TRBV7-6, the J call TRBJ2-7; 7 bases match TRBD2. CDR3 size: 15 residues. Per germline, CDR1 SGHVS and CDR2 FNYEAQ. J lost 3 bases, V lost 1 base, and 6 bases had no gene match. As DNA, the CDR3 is TGTGCCAGCAGCTTAGTGCGGGGGTCCAGCTACGAGCAGTACTTC. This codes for CASSLVRGSSYEQYF.

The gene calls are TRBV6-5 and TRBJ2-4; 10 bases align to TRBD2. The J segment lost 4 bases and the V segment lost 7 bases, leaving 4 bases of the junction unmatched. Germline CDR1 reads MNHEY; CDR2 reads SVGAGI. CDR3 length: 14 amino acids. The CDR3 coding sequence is TGTGCCAGCACTCAGACTAGCGGGAAAAACATTCAGTACTTC. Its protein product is CASTQTSGKNIQYF.

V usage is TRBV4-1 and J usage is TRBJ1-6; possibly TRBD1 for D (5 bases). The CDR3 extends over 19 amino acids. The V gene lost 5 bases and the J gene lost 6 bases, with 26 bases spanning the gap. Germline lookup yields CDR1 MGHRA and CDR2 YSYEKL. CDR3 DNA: TGCGCCAGCAGCACCGGAGCCTTTTTACGTGGAGGGGCTAATTCACCCCTCCACTTT. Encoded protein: CASSTGAFLRGGANSPLHF.

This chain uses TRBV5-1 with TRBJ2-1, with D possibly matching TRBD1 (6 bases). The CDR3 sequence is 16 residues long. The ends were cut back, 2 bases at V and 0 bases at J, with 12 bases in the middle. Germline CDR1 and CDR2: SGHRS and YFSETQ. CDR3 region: CASSLNRESSYNEQFF. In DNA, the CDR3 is TGCGCCAGCAGCTTAAACAGGGAAAGCTCCTACAATGAGCAGTTCTTC.

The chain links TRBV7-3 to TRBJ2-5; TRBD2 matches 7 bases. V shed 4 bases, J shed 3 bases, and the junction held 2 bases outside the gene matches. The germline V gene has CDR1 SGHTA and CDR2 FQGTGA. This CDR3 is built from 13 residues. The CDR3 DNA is TGTGCCAGCAGCTCGGGGGGAAAAGAGACCCAGTACTTC. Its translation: CASSSGGKETQYF.

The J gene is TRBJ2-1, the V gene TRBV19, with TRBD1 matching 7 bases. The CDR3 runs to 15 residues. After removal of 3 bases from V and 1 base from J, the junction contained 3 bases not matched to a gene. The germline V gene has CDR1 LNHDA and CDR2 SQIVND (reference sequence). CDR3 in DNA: TGTGCCAGTAGTATGAGGGACAGTTCCTACAATGAGCAGTTCTTC. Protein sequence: CASSMRDSSYNEQFF.

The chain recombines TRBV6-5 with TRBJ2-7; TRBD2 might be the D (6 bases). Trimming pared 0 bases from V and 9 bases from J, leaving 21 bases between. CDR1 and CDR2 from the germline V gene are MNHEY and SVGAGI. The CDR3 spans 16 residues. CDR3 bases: TGTGCCAGCAGTTACTCGCCGACGGGAGCGAGGCGAGGGCAGTACTTC. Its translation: CASSYSPTGARRGQYF.

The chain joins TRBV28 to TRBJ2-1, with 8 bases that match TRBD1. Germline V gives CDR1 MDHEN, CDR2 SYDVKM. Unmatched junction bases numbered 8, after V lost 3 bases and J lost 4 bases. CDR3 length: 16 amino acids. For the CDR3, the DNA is TGTGCCAGCAGTTTCCTCCGGGACAGGCCTTACAATGAGCAGTTCTTC. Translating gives CASSFLRDRPYNEQFF.

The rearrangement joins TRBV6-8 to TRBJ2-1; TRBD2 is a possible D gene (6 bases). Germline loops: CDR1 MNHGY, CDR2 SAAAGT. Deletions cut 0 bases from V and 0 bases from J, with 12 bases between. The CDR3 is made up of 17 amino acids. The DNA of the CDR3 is TGTGCCAGCAGTTACTCAAAACGGGAGAGCTCCTACAATGAGCAGTTCTTC. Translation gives CASSYSKRESSYNEQFF.

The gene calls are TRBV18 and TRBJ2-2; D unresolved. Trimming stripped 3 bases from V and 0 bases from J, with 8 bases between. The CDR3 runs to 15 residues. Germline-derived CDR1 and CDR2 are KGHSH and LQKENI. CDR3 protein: CASSPRFTNTGELFF. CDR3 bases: TGTGCCAGCTCACCCAGATTCACGAACACCGGGGAGCTGTTTTTT.

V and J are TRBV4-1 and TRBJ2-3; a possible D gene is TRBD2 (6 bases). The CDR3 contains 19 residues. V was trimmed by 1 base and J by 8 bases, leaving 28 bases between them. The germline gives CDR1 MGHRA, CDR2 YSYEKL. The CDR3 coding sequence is TGCGCCAGCAGCCAAGTGCGGGTTAGCGGCCCCAATATCAAGGTTACGCAGTATTTT. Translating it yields CASSQVRVSGPNIKVTQYF.